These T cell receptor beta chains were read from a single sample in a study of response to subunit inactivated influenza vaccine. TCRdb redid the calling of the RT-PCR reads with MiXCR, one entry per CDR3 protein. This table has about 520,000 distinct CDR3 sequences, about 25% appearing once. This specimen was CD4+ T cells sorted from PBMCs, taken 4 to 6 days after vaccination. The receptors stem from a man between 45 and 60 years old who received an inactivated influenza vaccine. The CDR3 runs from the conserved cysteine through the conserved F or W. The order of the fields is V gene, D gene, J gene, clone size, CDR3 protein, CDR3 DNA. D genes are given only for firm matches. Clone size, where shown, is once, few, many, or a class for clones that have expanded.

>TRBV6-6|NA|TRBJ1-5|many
CASRNRFSQPQHF
TGTGCCAGCAGAAACAGGTTTAGTCAGCCCCAGCATTTT
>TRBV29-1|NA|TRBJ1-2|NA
CSVGQVNGYTF
TGCAGCGTTGGTCAGGTTAATGGCTACACCTTC
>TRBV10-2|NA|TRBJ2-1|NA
CASMSGASPEQFF
TGCGCCAGCATGTCGGGGGCCAGTCCTGAGCAGTTCTTC
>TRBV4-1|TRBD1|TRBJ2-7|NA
CASSQDWTGVIYEQYF
TGCGCCAGCAGCCAAGATTGGACAGGGGTGATCTACGAGCAGTACTTC
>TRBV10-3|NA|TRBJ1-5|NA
CAISKTATNQPQHF
TGTGCCATCAGTAAGACAGCAACCAATCAGCCCCAGCATTTT
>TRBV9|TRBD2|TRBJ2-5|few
CASSVAARAGRGETQYF
TGTGCCAGCAGCGTAGCAGCCCGAGCGGGACGAGGGGAGACCCAGTACTTC
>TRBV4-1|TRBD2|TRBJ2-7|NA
CASSQDPGLAPLEQYF
TGCGCCAGCAGCCAAGATCCTGGACTAGCACCTCTGGAGCAGTACTTC
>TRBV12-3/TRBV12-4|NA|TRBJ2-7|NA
CASSLAQQYEQYF
TGTGCCAGCAGTTTAGCGCAACAGTACGAGCAGTACTTC
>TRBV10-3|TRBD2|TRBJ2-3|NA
CAIRSGMGTDTQYF
TGTGCCATCAGGAGCGGGATGGGCACAGATACGCAGTATTTT
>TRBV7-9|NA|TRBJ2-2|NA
CASSSPTSTNTGELFF
TGTGCCAGCAGCTCCCCGACATCTACGAACACCGGGGAGCTGTTTTTT
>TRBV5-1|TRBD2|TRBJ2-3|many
CASSLGTSGTDTQYF
TGCGCCAGCAGCTTGGGGACTAGCGGCACAGATACGCAGTATTTT
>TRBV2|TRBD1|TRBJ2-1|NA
CASSEAGGGEQFF
TGTGCCAGCAGTGAGGCAGGGGGTGGTGAGCAGTTCTTC
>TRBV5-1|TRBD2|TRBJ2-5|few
CASSQGLEKETQYF
TGCGCCAGCAGCCAAGGACTAGAAAAAGAGACCCAGTACTTC
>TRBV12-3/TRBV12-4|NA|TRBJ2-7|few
CASSQNHAREQYF
TGTGCCAGCAGTCAGAATCATGCGCGGGAGCAGTACTTC
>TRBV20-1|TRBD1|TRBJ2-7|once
CSAKGQGSEQYF
TGCAGTGCTAAGGGACAGGGGTCCGAGCAGTACTTC
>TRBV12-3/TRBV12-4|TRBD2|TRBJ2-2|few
CASSYGTSGVTGELFF
TGTGCCAGCAGTTATGGGACTAGCGGGGTCACCGGGGAGCTGTTTTTT
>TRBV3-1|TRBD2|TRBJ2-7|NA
CASSQRTSGGIRGEQYF
TGTGCCAGCAGCCAAAGGACTAGCGGGGGGATTAGAGGCGAGCAGTACTTC
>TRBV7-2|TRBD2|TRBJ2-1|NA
CASSLAYSGVEYNEQFF
TGTGCCAGCAGCTTAGCCTATAGCGGGGTAGAATACAATGAGCAGTTCTTC
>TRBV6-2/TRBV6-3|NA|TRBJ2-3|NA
CASSYDERLTDTQYF
TGTGCCAGCAGTTACGATGAGCGACTCACAGATACGCAGTATTTT
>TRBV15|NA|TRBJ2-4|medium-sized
CATSRDPNRKLAKNIQYF
TGTGCCACCAGCAGAGACCCCAACAGGAAGCTAGCCAAAAACATTCAGTACTTC
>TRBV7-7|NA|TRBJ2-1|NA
CASSLNYASSYNEQFF
TGTGCCAGCAGCTTAAACTACGCTAGCTCCTACAATGAGCAGTTCTTC
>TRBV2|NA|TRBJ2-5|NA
CASTKERKETQYF
TGTGCCAGCACCAAAGAGCGGAAAGAGACCCAGTACTTC
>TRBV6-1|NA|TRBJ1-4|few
CASRGIGREKLFF
TGTGCCAGCAGGGGGATCGGCCGAGAAAAACTGTTTTTT
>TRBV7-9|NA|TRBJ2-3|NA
CASSPYRVSTDTQYF
TGTGCCAGCAGCCCCTATAGGGTCAGCACAGATACGCAGTATTTT
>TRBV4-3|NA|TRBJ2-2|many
CASSPGLGTKARTGELFF
TGCGCCAGCAGCCCTGGTCTGGGCACGAAGGCTAGGACCGGGGAGCTGTTTTTT
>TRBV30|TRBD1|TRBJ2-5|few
CAWGGQQETQYF
TGTGCCTGGGGGGGACAGCAAGAGACCCAGTACTTC
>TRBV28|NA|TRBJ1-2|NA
CASSLPQGKSNYGYTF
TGTGCCAGCAGCCTGCCCCAGGGGAAATCTAACTATGGCTACACCTTC
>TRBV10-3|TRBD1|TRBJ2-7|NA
CAISAGTGEVLGQYF
TGTGCCATCAGTGCCGGGACAGGAGAGGTGTTAGGGCAGTACTTC
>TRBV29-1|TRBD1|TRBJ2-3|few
CSVRRDRGSTDTQYF
TGCAGCGTCAGGCGGGACAGGGGATCCACAGATACGCAGTATTTT